Listed below are T cell receptor beta chains from one sample, sequenced in a study of CD8 T cells in ankylosing spondylitis. TCRdb analysed the 5' RACE reads with MiXCR anew, one entry per CDR3 protein. The data show about 200,000 distinct CDR3 sequences, about 6.7% seen once. Sequenced material: blood, either unsorted or a sorted T cell fraction (not recorded which). The receptors here all came from a male donor with ankylosing spondylitis. Each CDR3 is given with its conserved first and last residue. The D gene is left open where the match is weak. Size values are once, few and many counts, or a class for expanded clones, and some rows have none.

v_call	d_call	j_call	clone_size	cdr3_nt	cdr3_aa
TRBV28	.	TRBJ2-7	many	TGTGCCAGCAGTTCGACAGTCTCCTACGAGCAGTACTTC	CASSSTVSYEQYF
TRBV7-6	TRBD1	TRBJ2-7	.	TGTGCCAGCAGCTCCCGACAGGGTATTCCCTACGAGCAGTACTTC	CASSSRQGIPYEQYF
TRBV6-2/TRBV6-3	.	TRBJ2-5	many	TGTGCCAGCAGTTACGAAGACGACCAAGAGACCCAGTACTTC	CASSYEDDQETQYF
TRBV7-8	TRBD2	TRBJ2-2	many	TGTGCCAGCAGCTTTACTCTCTCCGGGACTAGACACACCGGGGAGCTGTTTTTT	CASSFTLSGTRHTGELFF
TRBV20-1	TRBD2	TRBJ2-1	few	TGCAGTGCTAGAGATCGGGAGGGGGGGCCGCCCTACAATGAGCAGTTCTTC	CSARDREGGPPYNEQFF
TRBV4-3	TRBD1	TRBJ2-4	many	TGCGCCAGCAGCCGGAGACAGGGGCTAGCCAAAAACATTCAGTACTTC	CASSRRQGLAKNIQYF
TRBV7-2	TRBD2	TRBJ2-7	.	TGTGCCAGCAGCTTAGCGGGAGGGCTCCACGAGCAGTACTTC	CASSLAGGLHEQYF
TRBV28	TRBD2	TRBJ2-2	many	TGTGCCAGCAGTTTATGGCGGGGGGGCCACACCGGGGAGCTGTTTTTT	CASSLWRGGHTGELFF
TRBV7-2	TRBD1	TRBJ2-2	few	TGTGCCAGCAAGCCCTGGGACAGCCCCAGGGAGCTGTTTTTT	CASKPWDSPRELFF
TRBV11-2	.	TRBJ2-5	.	TGTGCCAGCAGCCCCCCCGAGACAGGCAGGGAGACCCAGTACTTC	CASSPPETGRETQYF
TRBV27	.	TRBJ1-5	many	TGTGCCAGCAGTTGGGTTGGGTTGAGCAATCAGCCCCAGCATTTT	CASSWVGLSNQPQHF
TRBV7-9	TRBD2	TRBJ2-3	many	TGTGCCAGCAGCTCCGGTAGGACGCGGGGGGATACGCAGTATTTT	CASSSGRTRGDTQYF
TRBV12-3/TRBV12-4	TRBD1	TRBJ1-5	many	TGTGCCAGCAGCCGGATGGGACAGACAAATCAGCCCCAGCATTTT	CASSRMGQTNQPQHF
TRBV9	TRBD2	TRBJ2-7	.	TGTGCCAGCAGCGCCGGGACTAGCGGGGAGCAGTACTTC	CASSAGTSGEQYF
TRBV28	.	TRBJ2-1	many	TGTGCCAGCACCCGTTCTTCAGGGTTCGATGAGCAGTTCTTC	CASTRSSGFDEQFF
TRBV30	.	TRBJ1-5	many	TGTGCCTGGAGCCGACTCATAGGCAATCAGCCCCAGCATTTT	CAWSRLIGNQPQHF
TRBV29-1	.	TRBJ1-1	few	TGCAGCGTTCGGGCTAACACTGAAGCTTTCTTT	CSVRANTEAFF
TRBV10-3	.	TRBJ1-1	.	TGTGCCACAACATGGGGGGCGCACACTGAAGCTTTCTTT	CATTWGAHTEAFF
TRBV4-2	TRBD2	TRBJ2-2	few	TGTGCCAGCAGCCAGGGTTCTAGCGGGGGGCCAGACACCGGGGAGCTGTTTTTT	CASSQGSSGGPDTGELFF
TRBV4-3	.	TRBJ2-7	many	TGCGCCAGCAGCCAAGTAGCAGGGAGCTCCTACGAGCAGTACTTC	CASSQVAGSSYEQYF
TRBV27	TRBD1	TRBJ1-1	many	TGTGCCAGCAGATCAACAGGGGGCAATGAAGCTTTCTTT	CASRSTGGNEAFF
TRBV18	TRBD1	TRBJ1-1	many	TGTGCCAGCTCACCAGAGGGACAGGGAGGCGCCACTGAAGCTTTCTTT	CASSPEGQGGATEAFF
TRBV4-2	.	TRBJ1-1	many	TGTGCCAGCAGCCAAGATTCATGGATGAGGACTGAAGCTTTCTTT	CASSQDSWMRTEAFF
TRBV20-1	TRBD2	TRBJ2-3	.	TGCAGTGCTAGAGATCTAGCGGGAGGAATAGATACGCAGTATTTT	CSARDLAGGIDTQYF
TRBV7-2	TRBD1	TRBJ2-7	many	TGTGCCAGCAGCTTAGGGACAGGGGTATCTGGCGAGCAGTACTTC	CASSLGTGVSGEQYF
TRBV7-9	.	TRBJ1-1	.	TGTGCCAGCACCTCCTTCGAGAGACCTGAAGCTTTCTTT	CASTSFERPEAFF
TRBV4-2	.	TRBJ2-5	many	TGTGCCAGCAGCCTATTTGGCCCGAGGGAGACCCAGTACTTC	CASSLFGPRETQYF
TRBV20-1	.	TRBJ2-7	.	TGCAGTGCTAGAGATGGGGCCGGTTGGGCCTACGAGCAGTACTTC	CSARDGAGWAYEQYF
TRBV7-2	TRBD1	TRBJ2-7	.	TGTGCCAGCAGCCCAACTACACGGGACAGTATGCAGTACTTC	CASSPTTRDSMQYF
TRBV7-9	TRBD1	TRBJ2-7	few	TGTGCCAGCAGCTTAGCCCTTGGACAGGGTGACGAGCAGTACTTC	CASSLALGQGDEQYF
TRBV10-3	.	TRBJ2-5	many	TGTGCCATCAGTGAGTCTCGGCAGGGCCAAGAGACCCAGTACTTC	CAISESRQGQETQYF
TRBV6-2/TRBV6-3	.	TRBJ2-2	many	TGTGCCATCCCGGGGGCCCTCACCGGGGAGCTGTTTTTT	CAIPGALTGELFF
TRBV12-3/TRBV12-4	.	TRBJ1-1	many	TGTGCCAGCAATCTACAGGGCCCCGCGACTGAAGCTTTCTTT	CASNLQGPATEAFF
TRBV29-1	TRBD2	TRBJ2-1	many	TGCAGCGTCGAGGGACTAGCGGGGGACAATGAGCAGTTCTTC	CSVEGLAGDNEQFF
TRBV2	TRBD2	TRBJ2-7	many	TGTGCCAGCAGTGAAGAGCGGGAGACCTACGAGCAGTACTTC	CASSEERETYEQYF
TRBV12-3/TRBV12-4	.	TRBJ2-2	many	TGTGCCAGCAGTTTCGGGGGAAGAGGCACCGGGGAGCTGTTTTTT	CASSFGGRGTGELFF
TRBV7-2	TRBD2	TRBJ2-1	few	TGTGCCAGCAGCTCACTAGCGGGCGTGGACAATGAGCAGTTCTTC	CASSSLAGVDNEQFF
TRBV4-3	.	TRBJ1-2	many	TGCGCCAGCAGCCAAGGATTGGGACGGACCCCTAACTATGGCTACACCTTC	CASSQGLGRTPNYGYTF
TRBV9	.	TRBJ2-3	many	TGTGCCAGCAGCAACCCCCGTTCTAGCACAGATACGCAGTATTTT	CASSNPRSSTDTQYF
TRBV27	.	TRBJ2-7	many	TGTGCCAGCAGTTTATCGCAGGGGACATTCTCATACGAGCAGTACTTC	CASSLSQGTFSYEQYF
TRBV9	.	TRBJ1-2	many	TGTGCCAGCAGCCCCACCCCGGGACACGGATCTGGCTACACCTTC	CASSPTPGHGSGYTF
TRBV20-1	TRBD1	TRBJ1-4	few	TGCAGTGCTAGAGAGAGGGCGGACAGGATTAATGAAAAACTGTTTTTT	CSARERADRINEKLFF
TRBV7-9	TRBD1	TRBJ2-5	many	TGTGCCAGCAGCTTTCCAGGGGGACAGACCCAAGAGACCCAGTACTTC	CASSFPGGQTQETQYF
TRBV12-3/TRBV12-4	.	TRBJ1-5	many	TGTGCCAGCAGCCTCCCGGGGGGGCGTCAGCCCCAGCATTTT	CASSLPGGRQPQHF
TRBV11-2	.	TRBJ2-7	many	TGTGCCAGCAGCTTAGATGGGGGGGCCAGCTCCTACGAGCAGTACTTC	CASSLDGGASSYEQYF
TRBV11-2	.	TRBJ2-7	many	TGTGCCAGCAGCTTTGTAAACTACGAGCAGTACTTC	CASSFVNYEQYF
TRBV2	.	TRBJ2-3	many	TGTGCCAGCAGTGAAGGTGGAGGAGGAAACACAGATACGCAGTATTTT	CASSEGGGGNTDTQYF
TRBV4-3	.	TRBJ1-4	.	TGCGCCAGCAGCCCGTGGGGGCCGGGTGAAAAACTGTTTTTT	CASSPWGPGEKLFF
TRBV3-1	.	TRBJ1-2	.	TGTGCCAGCAGCCAAGATCTTAAGGGGTCCTATGGCTACACCTTC	CASSQDLKGSYGYTF
TRBV27	TRBD2	TRBJ2-5	many	TGTGCCAGCAGTTTATATCCCCCACTAGCGGGAGTTGAGACCCAGTACTTC	CASSLYPPLAGVETQYF
TRBV11-2	TRBD1	TRBJ1-4	few	TGTGCCAGCAGCGCCCCGTCCGGGACAGCTAATGAAAAACTGTTTTTT	CASSAPSGTANEKLFF
TRBV6-2/TRBV6-3	.	TRBJ2-1	many	TGTGCCAGCAGTTACAAGAGAGGCAATGAGCAGTTCTTC	CASSYKRGNEQFF
TRBV5-1	.	TRBJ1-1	many	TGCGCCAGCAGCTTGGAGGGGGGAAGAACACGCGAAGCTTTCTTT	CASSLEGGRTREAFF